Each of the 23 T cell receptor beta chains below was sequenced from the same sample in a study of T-cell memory formation after mild COVID-19. A single record per CDR3 protein comes from TCRdb applying MiXCR to the 5' RACE reads. The sample lists under 650,000 distinct CDR3 sequences, roughly 18% occurring once. Sample: PBMCs or a T cell subset sorted from them (not recorded which). The receptors here all came from an adult woman who had mild COVID-19 (a few samples of this study predate the infection). Cell type and time point are not known.

J is TRBJ2-3 and V is TRBV12-3 or TRBV12-4, with no clear D. The CDR3 runs to 14 residues. Between the trimmed V and J ends, which lost 6 bases and 1 base, there was a span of 11 bases. The CDR3 DNA reads TGTGCCAGCAGCCTAGTGATGGGCACAGATACGCAGTATTTT. This gives the protein CASSLVMGTDTQYF.

The gene calls are TRBV5-4 and TRBJ1-3, with D uncertain. V was trimmed by 0 bases and J by 2 bases, leaving 12 bases between them. Germline values: CDR1 SGHNT, CDR2 YYREEE (reference sequence). The CDR3 sequence is 16 residues long. The CDR3 spells CASSLGNTVTGNTIYF. The CDR3 region has the DNA TGTGCCAGCAGCTTGGGTAATACAGTAACTGGAAACACCATATATTTT. The full variable domain, completed using reference TRBV5-4 and TRBJ1-3, is ETGVTQSPTHLIKTRGQQVTLRCSSQSGHNTVSWYQQALGQGPQFIFQYYREEENGRGNFPPRFSGLQFPNYSSELNVNALELDDSALYLCASSLGNTVTGNTIYFGEGSWLTVV.

This chain links TRBV9 with TRBJ2-5; unclear D gene. Trimming cost V 2 bases and J 4 bases, with 9 bases left between them. The CDR3 covers 13 residues. Germline lookup yields CDR1 SGDLS and CDR2 YYNGEE. The CDR3 spells CASSVSTGETQYF. CDR3 DNA sequence: TGTGCCAGCAGCGTGTCTACGGGAGAGACCCAGTACTTC.

This clonotype has only a few counts. The chain uses TRBV24-1 and TRBJ2-3; no definite D call. Trimming took off 4 bases at V and 2 bases at J, with 6 bases between the two ends. The CDR3 contains 13 residues. Germline values: CDR1 KGHDR, CDR2 SFDVKD. CDR3 residues: CATSETHTDTQYF. The CDR3 nucleotides read TGTGCCACCAGTGAGACTCACACAGATACGCAGTATTTT.

This chain joins TRBV7-2 and TRBJ2-1; 9 nucleotides align to TRBD2. Germline trimming cut 5 bases from V and 7 bases from J; bases unmatched to any gene: 9. Germline CDR1 is SGHTA and CDR2 is FQGNSA. The length of the CDR3 is 15 residues. CDR3 sequence (DNA): TGTGCCAGCAGCCCGGGGGGCGGGAGGGCTAATGAGCAGTTCTTC. Its translation is CASSPGGGRANEQFF.

The chain links TRBV29-1 to TRBJ2-2; 10 positions agree with TRBD1. V was pared by 4 bases and J by 2 bases, with 7 bases of the junction left unmatched. The CDR3 runs to 16 residues. Germline assignment: CDR1 SQVTM and CDR2 ANQGSEA. CDR3 in DNA: TGCAGCGTTGTTTTGGGACAGGGGCCTAACACCGGGGAGCTGTTTTTT. This encodes CSVVLGQGPNTGELFF.

V gene TRBV29-1 combines with J gene TRBJ2-3; D not resolved. Germline assignment: CDR1 SQVTM and CDR2 ANQGSEA. The CDR3 covers 14 residues. Trimming took 4 bases from V and 2 from J, leaving 13 bases between them. The CDR3: CSVGVGLHTDTQYF. The CDR3 nucleotides are TGCAGCGTTGGCGTGGGATTACACACAGATACGCAGTATTTT.

This clonotype occurred a few times. This chain connects TRBV7-3 to TRBJ2-2; D gene ambiguous. Trimming took off 4 bases at V and 4 bases at J, with 13 bases between the two ends. The CDR3 has 15 residues. The germline V gene has CDR1 SGHTA and CDR2 FQGTGA. The CDR3 spells CASSSRVVGTGELFF. CDR3 nucleotide sequence: TGTGCCAGCAGCTCTAGGGTTGTTGGCACCGGGGAGCTGTTTTTT.

This clonotype was recorded at least ten times. The rearrangement joins TRBV15 to TRBJ2-7; 7 bases match TRBD2. Germline-derived CDR1 and CDR2 are LNHNV and YYDKDF (reference sequence). The CDR3 spans 15 residues. V lost 0 bases, J lost 7 bases, and 9 bases stayed unmatched. In DNA, the CDR3 is TGTGCCACCAGCAGAGATGGGGGGACTATCGGGGAGCAGTACTTC. Translating gives CATSRDGGTIGEQYF.

This sequence joins TRBV12-3 or TRBV12-4 and TRBJ1-4, with D possibly being TRBD1 (6 bases). V was clipped by 8 bases and J by 5 bases, with 12 bases between them. The CDR3 loop spans 13 amino acids. Here the CDR3 DNA reads TGTGCCAGCCGCCTCGACAGGAATGAAAAACTGTTTTTT. Protein: CASRLDRNEKLFF.

This clonotype showed up many times. This chain joins TRBV7-3 and TRBJ2-2, with D uncertain. Germline V lookup: CDR1 SGHTA, CDR2 FQGTGA. The V gene lost 4 bases and the J gene lost 0 bases, with 3 bases spanning the gap. There are 13 residues in the CDR3. Written as DNA, the CDR3 is TGTGCCAGCAGCTCTCCGAACACCGGGGAGCTGTTTTTT. As protein: CASSSPNTGELFF.

In this sample, this clonotype turned up a few times. CDR3 nucleotide sequence: TGTTCCGGGGGGCGTATCAATGAGCAGTTCTTC. The encoded protein is CSGGRINEQFF. The chain carries TRBV7-2 and TRBJ2-1, with a possible D match to TRBD2 (7 bases). CDR1 is SGHTA, CDR2 FQGNSA, per germline. CDR3 length: 11 amino acids.

The chain couples TRBV24-1 to TRBJ1-2, with D unclear. The CDR3 runs 12 residues. Trimming removed 2 bases at V and 6 bases at J, with 6 bases between. Per germline, CDR1 KGHDR and CDR2 SFDVKD. The CDR3 loop is CATSDSKDGYTF. CDR3 nucleotide sequence: TGTGCCACCAGTGATTCAAAGGATGGCTACACCTTC.

The genes are TRBV7-6 and TRBJ1-1; no clear D gene. Trimming took 1 base from V and 2 from J, leaving 5 bases between them. CDR1 and CDR2 (germline): SGHVS, FNYEAQ. This CDR3 spans 13 amino acids. The CDR3: CASSLGFNTEAFF. The CDR3 coding sequence is TGTGCCAGCAGCTTAGGGTTTAACACTGAAGCTTTCTTT.

CDR3 region: CASSRDRGLNTEAFF. The CDR3 coding sequence is TGTGCCAGCAGTCGGGACAGGGGGCTGAACACTGAAGCTTTCTTT. J is TRBJ1-1 and V is TRBV12-3 or TRBV12-4, with TRBD1 matching over 12 bases. The CDR3 has 15 amino acids. The ends lost 5 bases at V and 0 bases at J; junction bases unmatched: 1.

This clonotype was picked up many times. The V call is TRBV7-3, the J call TRBJ2-1; D may be TRBD2 (6 bases). This CDR3 contains 17 residues. V was cut by 5 bases and J by 0 bases, with 17 bases left in between. CDR1 is SGHTA and CDR2 is FQGTGA in the germline V gene. The DNA of the CDR3 is TGTGCCAGCAGCACCCCTCGGGACGGGAGCTCCTACAATGAGCAGTTCTTC. Amino acids: CASSTPRDGSSYNEQFF.

This clonotype was seen a handful of times. The chain joins TRBV29-1 to TRBJ2-1; D not resolved. From germline, CDR1 is SQVTM and CDR2 ANQGSEA. This CDR3 comprises 14 residues. The V gene lost 4 bases and the J gene lost 2 bases, with 12 bases spanning the gap. The CDR3 loop is CSVAARSAYNEQFF. The CDR3 bases are TGCAGCGTTGCGGCGAGGAGCGCCTACAATGAGCAGTTCTTC.

The count of this clonotype is one. The chain is built from TRBV5-6 and TRBJ1-5; no definite D call. The ends were cut back, 7 bases at V and 2 bases at J, with 7 bases in the middle. CDR1 SGHDT and CDR2 YYEEEE come from the germline V gene. The CDR3 extends over 12 amino acids. The CDR3 DNA follows: TGTGCCAGCCACCGGGGCAATCAGCCCCAGCATTTT. Residues: CASHRGNQPQHF. Using reference TRBV5-6 and TRBJ1-5 for the parts outside the CDR3, the full variable domain is DAGVTQSPTHLIKTRGQQVTLRCSPKSGHDTVSWYQQALGQGPQFIFQYYEEEERQRGNFPDRFSGHQFPNYSSELNVNALLLGDSALYLCASHRGNQPQHFGDGTRLSIL.

This clonotype was detected ten times or more. The chain couples TRBV2 to TRBJ2-2; D is unclear. V dropped 6 bases and J dropped 3 bases, with 5 bases sitting between them. The germline gives CDR1 SNHLY, CDR2 FYNNEI. This CDR3 is built from 12 residues. CDR3 nucleotide sequence: TGTGCCAGCAGACTTCACACCGGGGAGCTGTTTTTT. Translated, it gives CASRLHTGELFF.

V and J are TRBV5-1 and TRBJ2-7, with D perhaps matching TRBD1 (6 bases). Germline loops: CDR1 SGHRS, CDR2 YFSETQ. V shed 2 bases and J shed 3 bases, with 21 bases lying between them. The CDR3 is 17 amino acids. CDR3 protein: CASSLGAFQTGLYEQYF. The CDR3 nucleotides read TGCGCCAGCAGCTTAGGGGCCTTTCAAACAGGGCTCTACGAGCAGTACTTC.

The chain joins TRBV7-8 to TRBJ1-1; D is unresolved. The V and J ends lost 3 bases and 0 bases respectively, with 5 bases between them. Germline CDR1 is SGHVS and CDR2 is FQNEAQ. The CDR3 covers 13 residues. The CDR3 is CASSFHMNTEAFF. The CDR3 region has the DNA TGTGCCAGCAGCTTTCATATGAACACTGAAGCTTTCTTT.

CDR3 amino acids: CASSLVVSNQPQHF. CDR3 bases: TGTGCCAGCAGCTTAGTGGTTAGCAATCAGCCCCAGCATTTT. The J gene is TRBJ1-5, the V gene TRBV7-2, with D unclear. CDR3 length equals 14 residues. CDR1 is SGHTA and CDR2 is FQGNSA in the germline V gene. V was cut by 1 base and J by 0 bases, with 4 bases left in between. Supplemented by reference TRBV7-2 and TRBJ1-5, the full variable domain reads GAGVSQSPSNKVTEKGKDVELRCDPISGHTALYWYRQSLGQGLEFLIYFQGNSAPDKSGLPSDRFSAERTGGSVSTLTIQRTQQEDSAVYLCASSLVVSNQPQHFGDGTRLSIL.

CDR3 DNA: TGTGCCAGCAGCTTGGTGACATGGGACAGACTTAACTCCTACGAGCAGTACTTC. As protein: CASSLVTWDRLNSYEQYF. The chain recombines TRBV5-6 with TRBJ2-7; the match to TRBD1 covers 7 bases. Germline CDR1 and CDR2: SGHDT and YYEEEE. V gave up 0 bases and J gave up 0 bases; unmatched junction bases: 12. The CDR3 loop spans 18 amino acids.